This note documents a single T cell receptor beta chain sequence. Its matching antigen is unknown. This CDR3 is 19 amino acids long. The protocol was immunoSEQ multiplex PCR, while the TCRdb copy is restricted to in-frame clones and leaves out a portion. The profile shows about 140,000 clones, 60% to 80% of them singletons. The sample comes from a study of cytotoxic CD8 clonotypes in ibrutinib-treated CLL. In the study overall: In all, more than 10 patients were relapsed/refractory, roughly 15 were treatment-naive and roughly 18 were IGHV unmutated. Whole-study findings and limits: Clonality was elevated at ibrutinib response and had returned toward baseline at progression. Investigators sampled sustained-remission and progressing patients at differing times.

This clonotype was obtained from a human donor with chronic lymphocytic leukemia. The chain carries TRBV12-1 and TRBJ2-5; whether TRBD2, the table's D call, matches the DNA was not checked. TRBV12-1 is listed as a pseudogene. Sequenced here: PBMCs, sampled after 12 months of ibrutinib treatment. The chain's CDR3 is CASSSPSRLEGGGQETQYF. In DNA, the CDR3 is TGTGCCAGCAGCTCCCCCTCGCGACTAGAAGGAGGAGGGCAGGAGACCCAGTACTTC.